This is a list of T cell receptor beta chains from one sample in a study of OX40 agonist ivuxolimab in advanced cancers. The data were produced by immunoSEQ multiplex PCR, yet TCRdb's version contains in-frame clones alone and is incomplete. Seen here are 95,000 to 110,000 clones, 80% to 95% observed once, and the top ten hold approximately 1.2%. The sequencing used CD4+ or CD8+ T cells sorted from blood, collected in a trial of the OX40 agonist ivuxolimab. Receptor source: an adult with an advanced solid tumor such as melanoma, head and neck, liver or kidney cancer. Each CDR3 is given with its conserved first and last residue. A D gene is named only where the DNA matches it firmly. Clone size is shown for a subset of rows, as once, few, many or a class of expanded clone.

CDR3aa: CASSGTSFSGNTIYF; CDR3nt: TGTGCCAGCAGCGGAACGTCGTTCTCTGGAAACACCATATATTTT; v_gene: TRBV9; abundance: NA; d_gene: NA; j_gene: TRBJ1-3
CDR3aa: CASSLEGSHNEQFF; CDR3nt: TGTGCCAGCAGCTTAGAGGGGTCACACAATGAGCAGTTCTTC; v_gene: TRBV7-2; abundance: NA; d_gene: NA; j_gene: TRBJ2-1
CDR3aa: CASSPLGRAPNTEAFF; CDR3nt: TGCGCCAGCAGCCCCCTGGGTAGGGCCCCCAACACTGAAGCTTTCTTT; v_gene: TRBV5-1; abundance: NA; d_gene: NA; j_gene: TRBJ1-1
CDR3aa: CSVAGQGSTDTQYF; CDR3nt: TGCAGCGTTGCGGGGCAGGGATCCACGGATACGCAGTATTTT; v_gene: TRBV29-1; abundance: NA; d_gene: NA; j_gene: TRBJ2-3
CDR3aa: CASSETGYSNQPQHF; CDR3nt: TGTGCCAGCAGCGAAACAGGGTATAGCAATCAGCCCCAGCATTTT; v_gene: TRBV9; abundance: NA; d_gene: NA; j_gene: TRBJ1-5
CDR3aa: CASSPDPARHQPQHF; CDR3nt: TGTGCCAGCAGCCCAGACCCCGCACGCCATCAGCCCCAGCATTTT; v_gene: TRBV9; abundance: NA; d_gene: NA; j_gene: TRBJ1-5
CDR3aa: CASSARRDAKLFF; CDR3nt: TGTGCCAGCAGCGCGCGCCGGGACGCAAAACTGTTTTTT; v_gene: TRBV7-2; abundance: NA; d_gene: NA; j_gene: TRBJ1-4
CDR3aa: CASSLIQPAYQETQYF; CDR3nt: TGTGCCAGCAGCTTGATCCAGCCCGCGTACCAAGAGACCCAGTACTTC; v_gene: TRBV5-6; abundance: NA; d_gene: NA; j_gene: TRBJ2-5
CDR3aa: CASSSGLAGYEQFF; CDR3nt: TGTGCCAGCAGCTCGGGGTTAGCGGGCTATGAGCAGTTCTTC; v_gene: TRBV11-2; abundance: NA; d_gene: TRBD2; j_gene: TRBJ2-1
CDR3aa: CAWSLNGGQQYF; CDR3nt: TGTGCCTGGAGCCTCAACGGTGGGCAGCAGTACTTC; v_gene: TRBV30; abundance: NA; d_gene: NA; j_gene: TRBJ2-7
CDR3aa: CASSKDRREAFF; CDR3nt: TGTGCCAGCAGTAAGGACAGGCGAGAAGCTTTCTTT; v_gene: TRBV6-5; abundance: few; d_gene: TRBD1; j_gene: TRBJ1-1
CDR3aa: CASSLRPGTGGSETQYF; CDR3nt: TGTGCCAGCAGCCTTAGACCCGGGACAGGGGGCTCGGAGACCCAGTACTTC; v_gene: TRBV9; abundance: NA; d_gene: TRBD1; j_gene: TRBJ2-5
CDR3aa: CASSLARGTYSPLHF; CDR3nt: TGTGCCAGCAGCTTAGCCAGGGGAACTTATTCGCCCCTCCACTTT; v_gene: TRBV7-9; abundance: NA; d_gene: NA; j_gene: TRBJ1-6
CDR3aa: CASSENWSGEQYF; CDR3nt: TGTGCCAGCAGTGAAAATTGGTCTGGCGAGCAGTACTTC; v_gene: TRBV2; abundance: once; d_gene: NA; j_gene: TRBJ2-7
CDR3aa: CASSLATGKNTEAFF; CDR3nt: TGTGCCAGCAGCTTAGCTACAGGGAAGAACACTGAAGCTTTCTTT; v_gene: TRBV7-9; abundance: few; d_gene: NA; j_gene: TRBJ1-1
CDR3aa: CASSPSRRRGYTF; CDR3nt: TGTGCCAGCTCACCAAGCCGACGTCGTGGCTACACCTTC; v_gene: TRBV18; abundance: NA; d_gene: NA; j_gene: TRBJ1-2
CDR3aa: CASSLHSGARGGYTF; CDR3nt: TGTGCCAGCAGTTTGCATTCGGGGGCGCGAGGTGGCTACACCTTC; v_gene: TRBV28; abundance: NA; d_gene: NA; j_gene: TRBJ1-2
CDR3aa: CASSIGVAGELFF; CDR3nt: TGTGCCAGTAGTATAGGGGTAGCCGGGGAGCTGTTTTTT; v_gene: TRBV19; abundance: NA; d_gene: NA; j_gene: TRBJ2-2
CDR3aa: CATSASTGGYEQYF; CDR3nt: TGTGCCACCAGCGCCAGCACAGGGGGCTACGAGCAGTACTTC; v_gene: TRBV15; abundance: NA; d_gene: TRBD1; j_gene: TRBJ2-7
CDR3aa: CASSDPTGAGGYTF; CDR3nt: TGCGCCAGCAGCGATCCGACAGGGGCGGGAGGCTACACCTTC; v_gene: TRBV5-1; abundance: NA; d_gene: TRBD1; j_gene: TRBJ1-2
CDR3aa: CASSSQGISYEQYF; CDR3nt: TGCGCCAGCAGCAGTCAGGGGATCTCCTACGAGCAGTACTTC; v_gene: TRBV5-1; abundance: NA; d_gene: NA; j_gene: TRBJ2-7
CDR3aa: CASSLDGTEGYGYTF; CDR3nt: TGCGCCAGCAGCTTGGACGGGACAGAAGGCTATGGCTACACCTTC; v_gene: TRBV5-1; abundance: NA; d_gene: TRBD1; j_gene: TRBJ1-2
CDR3aa: CASSPGQNYEQYF; CDR3nt: TGTGCCAGTAGTCCGGGACAAAACTACGAGCAGTACTTC; v_gene: TRBV19; abundance: NA; d_gene: NA; j_gene: TRBJ2-7
CDR3aa: CASSPNTGNGEQPQHF; CDR3nt: TGTGCCAGCTCACCAAACACCGGGAACGGGGAACAGCCCCAGCATTTT; v_gene: TRBV18; abundance: NA; d_gene: NA; j_gene: TRBJ1-5
CDR3aa: CASSLALGGLNTEAFF; CDR3nt: TGTGCCAGCAGCTTAGCGCTAGGCGGCTTGAACACTGAAGCTTTCTTT; v_gene: TRBV7-6; abundance: NA; d_gene: NA; j_gene: TRBJ1-1
CDR3aa: CASKVDSYEQYF; CDR3nt: TGCGCCAGCAAAGTGGACTCCTACGAGCAGTACTTC; v_gene: TRBV5-1; abundance: NA; d_gene: NA; j_gene: TRBJ2-7
CDR3aa: CASSLDREETQYF; CDR3nt: TGTGCCAGCAGCTTGGACCGGGAAGAGACCCAGTACTTC; v_gene: TRBV5-6; abundance: NA; d_gene: NA; j_gene: TRBJ2-5
CDR3aa: CASSPGTSSYNEQFF; CDR3nt: TGTGCCAGCAGCCCAGGGACTAGCAGCTACAATGAGCAGTTCTTC; v_gene: TRBV11-2; abundance: NA; d_gene: TRBD2; j_gene: TRBJ2-1
CDR3aa: CASSSLAGESYNEQFF; CDR3nt: TGCGCCAGCAGCTCCCTAGCGGGAGAATCCTACAATGAGCAGTTCTTC; v_gene: TRBV5-1; abundance: NA; d_gene: TRBD2; j_gene: TRBJ2-1
CDR3aa: CASSLATGVGTEAFF; CDR3nt: TGTGCCAGCAGCTTAGCCACAGGGGTGGGCACTGAAGCTTTCTTT; v_gene: TRBV7-2; abundance: NA; d_gene: TRBD1; j_gene: TRBJ1-1
CDR3aa: CASSVQAAKTEAFF; CDR3nt: TGTGCCAGCAGTGTTCAGGCGGCGAAGACTGAAGCTTTCTTT; v_gene: TRBV6-6; abundance: NA; d_gene: NA; j_gene: TRBJ1-1
CDR3aa: CASSIKRGGGEQYF; CDR3nt: TGTGCCAGTAGTATCAAGCGCGGGGGGGGTGAGCAGTACTTC; v_gene: TRBV19; abundance: once; d_gene: TRBD2; j_gene: TRBJ2-7
CDR3aa: CASSQTGGTFNEKLFF; CDR3nt: TGTGCCAGCAGCCAAACCGGTGGCACTTTTAATGAAAAACTGTTTTTT; v_gene: TRBV14; abundance: NA; d_gene: NA; j_gene: TRBJ1-4
CDR3aa: CASRGGSGNTIYF; CDR3nt: TGCGCCAGCAGAGGGGGCTCTGGAAACACCATATATTTT; v_gene: TRBV10-2; abundance: NA; d_gene: NA; j_gene: TRBJ1-3
CDR3aa: CAISEGLAGGTYEQYF; CDR3nt: TGTGCCATCAGTGAGGGTCTAGCGGGAGGCACCTACGAGCAGTACTTC; v_gene: TRBV10-3; abundance: NA; d_gene: TRBD2; j_gene: TRBJ2-7
CDR3aa: CASSLYSGTTHIYEQYF; CDR3nt: TGTGCCAGCAGCTTGTACTCCGGGACTACACATATATACGAGCAGTACTTC; v_gene: TRBV5-6; abundance: NA; d_gene: TRBD2; j_gene: TRBJ2-7
CDR3aa: CASSNGRYEQYF; CDR3nt: TGTGCCAGTAGTAACGGGAGGTACGAGCAGTACTTC; v_gene: TRBV19; abundance: few; d_gene: TRBD2; j_gene: TRBJ2-7
CDR3aa: CASSSWTGKGTEAFF; CDR3nt: TGCGCCAGCAGCTCGTGGACAGGGAAGGGTACTGAAGCTTTCTTT; v_gene: TRBV5-1; abundance: NA; d_gene: TRBD1; j_gene: TRBJ1-1
CDR3aa: CASSGTGGGETQYF; CDR3nt: TGTGCCAGTAGCGGAACAGGGGGGGGAGAGACCCAGTACTTC; v_gene: TRBV19; abundance: NA; d_gene: NA; j_gene: TRBJ2-5
CDR3aa: CSVDLLATNNEQFF; CDR3nt: TGCAGCGTCGACTTACTAGCGACGAACAATGAGCAGTTCTTC; v_gene: TRBV29-1; abundance: NA; d_gene: TRBD2; j_gene: TRBJ2-1
CDR3aa: CASSQAAVSSTDTQYF; CDR3nt: TGCGCCAGCAGCCAAGCGGCAGTATCTAGCACAGATACGCAGTATTTT; v_gene: TRBV4-1; abundance: NA; d_gene: NA; j_gene: TRBJ2-3
CDR3aa: CATKGPEAFF; CDR3nt: TGTGCCACAAAGGGACCTGAAGCTTTCTTT; v_gene: TRBV6-1; abundance: NA; d_gene: NA; j_gene: TRBJ1-1
CDR3aa: CAWSGTRALNEKLFF; CDR3nt: TGTGCCTGGAGTGGCACAAGGGCTCTAAATGAAAAACTGTTTTTT; v_gene: TRBV30; abundance: NA; d_gene: NA; j_gene: TRBJ1-4
CDR3aa: CATSRGSSGSTGELFF; CDR3nt: TGTGCCACCAGCAGAGGCTCGAGCGGGAGTACCGGGGAGCTGTTTTTT; v_gene: TRBV15; abundance: NA; d_gene: TRBD2; j_gene: TRBJ2-2
CDR3aa: CASSASGTAVYEQYF; CDR3nt: TGTGCCAGCAGCGCTTCCGGGACAGCGGTTTACGAGCAGTACTTC; v_gene: TRBV9; abundance: NA; d_gene: TRBD1; j_gene: TRBJ2-7
CDR3aa: CASSPDSWETQYF; CDR3nt: TGCGCCAGCAGCCCGGACAGTTGGGAGACCCAGTACTTC; v_gene: TRBV5-1; abundance: NA; d_gene: NA; j_gene: TRBJ2-5
CDR3aa: CASSQDIEWSYEQYF; CDR3nt: TGCGCCAGCAGCCAAGATATCGAGTGGTCCTACGAGCAGTACTTC; v_gene: TRBV4-3; abundance: NA; d_gene: NA; j_gene: TRBJ2-7
CDR3aa: CASRLQELSYEQYF; CDR3nt: TGTGCCAGCAGGTTACAGGAGCTCTCCTACGAGCAGTACTTC; v_gene: TRBV28; abundance: NA; d_gene: NA; j_gene: TRBJ2-7